This T cell receptor beta chain was captured in a study of blood T cells in healthy people across ages. Healthy Caucasians from Russia aged about 6 to 95 served as donors. No fewer than 7 million PBMCs went into each sample. This clonotype has at least ten counts. Per the germline V gene, CDR1 is LGHNA and CDR2 is YSLEER. The CDR3 covers 15 residues. The V end was cut by 0 bases, the J end by 2 bases, with 10 bases between. A sample-barcoded 5' primer and a J-beta primer mix were used in a second PCR of roughly 7 to 11 cycles. TCRdb used MiXCR to reprocess the 5' RACE reads, holding one entry per CDR3 protein. The table has hundreds of thousands of distinct CDR3 sequences, about 52% seen once.

This sequence was found in a woman aged 55-70 years in good health. Sequenced input: blood. The J gene is TRBJ1-2, the V gene TRBV4-3; a weak D match, TRBD1 (6 bases). This chain's CDR3 is CASSQDPRGNYGYTF. Written as DNA, the CDR3 is TGCGCCAGCAGCCAAGACCCGAGGGGGAACTATGGCTACACCTTC.